This TCR beta chain was identified in a study of shared clonotypes between healthy human individuals. Notes on the study in general: In the sorted subsets, rarefaction showed sequencing was incomplete despite large depth.

Sequenced by immunoSEQ multiplex PCR; TCRdb stores in-frame clones only, minus some. There are roughly 2.5 million clones in the sample; about 92% occur only once, and around 0.15% lies in the top ten. To note about this clone: The antigen remains unidentified. Different DNA sequences within this sample yield the same CDR3.

Trimming left V 2 bases short and J 4 bases short, with 8 bases between. From germline, CDR1 is MGHRA and CDR2 YSYEKL. The CDR3 runs to 13 residues. The chain employs TRBV4-1 and TRBJ1-2; D gene uncertain. The clonotype originates from a man aged 18 to 29 in good health. The sequenced material came from naive CD4+ T cells sorted from blood. Subset indicated: CD45RA+ positively selected. Written as DNA, the CDR3 is TGCGCCAGCAGCCAAACGGGATTCTATGGCTACACCTTC. It translates to CASSQTGFYGYTF.